This note documents a single T cell receptor beta chain sequence. Germline CDR1 WSHSY, CDR2 SAAADI. J gave up 7 bases and V 2 bases, and 4 bases lay outside the gene matches. The CDR3 runs 16 residues. The data were produced by immunoSEQ multiplex PCR, yet TCRdb's version contains in-frame clones alone and is incomplete. The sample has about 42,000 clones; more than 85% are singletons. These data originate in a study of T cell changes during pregnancy in multiple sclerosis. The specimen comprised CD4+ T cells from peripheral blood mononuclear cells, sampled in the second trimester of pregnancy. This receptor was obtained from a female donor in good health, enrolled as a control in a pregnancy study. The chain carries TRBV10-2 and TRBJ2-5, with TRBD2 matching 16 bases. CDR3 protein: CASSEGTSGGVGTQYF. The CDR3 DNA reads TGCGCCAGCAGTGAGGGGACTAGCGGGGGGGTAGGGACCCAGTACTTC.